This T cell receptor beta chain was sequenced during a study of T cells in women clearing cervical HPV infection. Study as a whole: No precancer developed; the control's incident HPV16 infection cleared within 12 months. HLA type stays a possible confounder, typing being limited.

Prevalent HPV16 infections were excluded; only incident single HPV16 infections included. Cervical HPV DNA detected by MY09/MY11 PCR, typed by dot-blot. Assay used: immunoSEQ multiplex PCR; TCRdb lists only in-frame clones, some missing. The sample data list approximately 31,000 clones. This clonotype was obtained from a woman aged 18 to 75 with a cervical HPV16 infection that either progressed to CIN3+ or cleared (not recorded which). The source material was blood buffy coat.

This CDR3 reads CASSLGSGDTQYF. The part of the CDR3 DNA that was read is TGTGCCAGCAGCTTGGGGAGCGGGGATACG. The rearrangement uses TRBV11-2 and TRBJ2-3; tentatively, D is TRBD2 (6 bases). The sequence runs out 3 residues before the end of the CDR3; the remainder is reconstructed from the germline J gene. Germline CDR1 and CDR2: SGHAT and FQNNGV. The CDR3 totals 13 residues. V lost 3 bases and J 6 bases, leaving 10 bases between the germline ends.